These 15 T cell receptor beta chains originate from one sample sequenced in a study of cytotoxic CD8 clonotypes in ibrutinib-treated CLL. Using immunoSEQ multiplex PCR, the repertoire was profiled, and TCRdb retains in-frame clones only, with some absent. This table has about 60,000 clones, around 60% appearing once. The starting material was PBMCs, obtained after 24 months of ibrutinib treatment. The receptors here all came from a human donor with chronic lymphocytic leukemia.

The chain joins TRBV2 to TRBJ1-5; 10 nucleotides line up with TRBD1. J gave up 5 bases and V 6 bases, and 7 bases lay outside the gene matches. The CDR3 spans 15 residues. Germline CDR1 and CDR2: SNHLY and FYNNEI. The CDR3 is CASRGRQGAYQPQHF. CDR3 bases: TGTGCCAGCAGGGGTCGACAGGGGGCCTATCAGCCCCAGCATTTT.

CDR3 DNA sequence: TGTGCCAGCAGTTTCCTGGGAGGGGGCGCGGAGCAGCCCCAGCATTTT. Protein sequence: CASSFLGGGAEQPQHF. The chain has TRBV28 and TRBJ1-5; 7 nucleotides agree with TRBD1. V lost 3 bases and J lost 7; bases outside the gene matches: 12. Germline CDR1 and CDR2: MDHEN and SYDVKM. The CDR3 contains 16 residues.

The rearrangement uses TRBV11-3 and TRBJ2-1; TRBD2 is a possible D gene (5 bases). The CDR3 totals 12 residues. Germline CDR1 and CDR2: SGHNT and YENEEA. V dropped 3 bases and J dropped 9 bases, with 9 bases sitting between them. The CDR3 sequence is CASSFSGSEQFF. The CDR3 DNA reads as TGTGCCAGCAGCTTTAGTGGGAGTGAGCAGTTCTTC.

This clone was counted at least ten times. This sequence joins TRBV27 and TRBJ1-2; 8 positions agree with TRBD1. Germline lookup yields CDR1 MNHEY and CDR2 SMNVEV (reference sequence). V lost 5 bases, J lost 1 base, and 3 bases stayed unmatched. This CDR3 has 14 residues. The CDR3 region is CASSLQGGNYGYTF. As DNA, the CDR3 is TGTGCCAGCAGTCTACAGGGGGGTAACTATGGCTACACCTTC.

The chain carries TRBV6-5 and TRBJ2-2; D is ambiguous. This CDR3 spans 15 amino acids. V was cut by 0 bases and J by 4 bases, with 9 bases left in between. Per the germline V gene, CDR1 is MNHEY and CDR2 is SVGAGI. CDR3 in DNA: TGTGCCAGCAGTTACTCGTTCCTGGCCACCGGGGAGCTGTTTTTT. As protein: CASSYSFLATGELFF.

In its sample, this clone was seen once. V and J are TRBV5-1 and TRBJ2-3, with D uncertain. V gave up 4 bases and J gave up 14 bases, with 20 bases separating them. The CDR3 has 13 residues. Germline loops: CDR1 SGHRS, CDR2 YFSETQ. The CDR3 region is CASSVRAELEPYF. The CDR3 nucleotides read TGCGCCAGCAGCGTTCGGGCCGAGCTCGAGCCGTATTTT.

The chain couples TRBV2 to TRBJ2-2; 7 bases are a match to TRBD1. The CDR3 extends over 16 amino acids. With 7 bases clipped from V and 6 bases from J, the junction kept 14 bases outside the gene matches. Germline V gene data show CDR1 as SNHLY and CDR2 as FYNNEI. The CDR3 reads CASTHPGQGVAGELFF. As DNA, the CDR3 is TGTGCCAGCACCCACCCGGGGCAGGGGGTGGCCGGGGAGCTGTTTTTT.

The chain employs TRBV19 and TRBJ2-5; 8 nucleotides align to TRBD2. Per the germline V gene, CDR1 is LNHDA and CDR2 is SQIVND (reference sequence). CDR3 size: 15 residues. The V gene end was trimmed by 7 bases and the J gene end by 2 bases; junction bases not matched to a gene: 9. CDR3 coding DNA: TGTGCCAGTACTATGGGTAGCGGGGTTCAAGAGACCCAGTACTTC. It is translated as CASTMGSGVQETQYF. Together with reference TRBV19 and TRBJ2-5, the CDR3 gives the full variable domain: DGGITQSPKYLFRKEGQNVTLSCEQNLNHDAMYWYRQDPGQGLRLIYYSQIVNDFQKGDIAEGYSVSREKKESFPLTVTSAQKNPTAFYLCASTMGSGVQETQYFGPGTRLLVL.

Written as DNA, the CDR3 is TGCGCCAGCCACGGCCAGTACTTC. Translated, it gives CASHGQYF. This chain joins TRBV5-1 and TRBJ2-5, with no clear D. The V end lost 7 bases, the J end lost 10 bases, and 5 bases lay between the germline ends. Germline-derived CDR1 and CDR2 are SGHRS and YFSETQ. CDR3 length equals 8 residues. Full variable domain (rest looked up from reference TRBV5-1 and TRBJ2-5): KAGVTQTPRYLIKTRGQQVTLSCSPISGHRSVSWYQQTPGQGLQFLFEYFSETQRNKGNFPGRFSGRQFSNSRSEMNVSTLELGDSALYLCASHGQYFGPGTRLLVL.

The chain employs TRBV27 and TRBJ2-3, with 7 bases fitting TRBD1. This CDR3 has 14 amino acids. Germline trimming cut 8 bases from V and 2 bases from J; bases unmatched to any gene: 7. Per the germline V gene, CDR1 is MNHEY and CDR2 is SMNVEV (reference sequence). The DNA of the CDR3 is TGTGCCAGCCAGACAGGGATCGCCACAGATACGCAGTATTTT. Translated: CASQTGIATDTQYF.

In this sample, this clone turned up a few times. This sequence joins TRBV29-1 and TRBJ2-7; D is unclear. V was trimmed by 4 bases and J by 0 bases, leaving 10 bases between them. Germline V gene sequence: CDR1 SQVTM, CDR2 ANQGSEA. The CDR3 has 13 residues. CDR3 coding DNA: TGCAGCGTTGCGCCCGGAATCTCCTACGAGCAGTACTTC. Its translation is CSVAPGISYEQYF.

The genes are TRBV11-1 and TRBJ1-2; 10 positions match TRBD1. The V gene's germline CDR1 is SGHAT and CDR2 FQDESV (reference sequence). This CDR3 is 15 amino acids long. V trimming: 5 bases; J trimming: 1 base; junction bases outside the gene matches: 4. CDR3 sequence reads: CASSAGTGDNYGYTF. DNA for the CDR3: TGTGCCAGCAGCGCAGGGACAGGGGATAACTATGGCTACACCTTC.

This chain uses TRBV2 with TRBJ2-3, with TRBD2 matching over 8 bases. The length of the CDR3 is 14 residues. Germline-derived CDR1 and CDR2 are SNHLY and FYNNEI. V trimming: 8 bases; J trimming: 2 bases; junction bases outside the gene matches: 6. The CDR3 here is CASREGSLTDTQYF. In nucleotides, the CDR3 is TGTGCCAGCCGGGAGGGTTCCCTCACAGATACGCAGTATTTT.

This clone was counted a single time. The gene calls are TRBV6-5 and TRBJ2-7; no reliable D call. CDR3 length equals 12 residues. The ends were cut back, 5 bases at V and 9 bases at J, with 14 bases in the middle. CDR1 MNHEY and CDR2 SVGAGI come from the germline V gene. The CDR3 DNA reads TGTGCCAGCAGTAAGGACCCCTATGGGCAGTACTTC. Residues: CASSKDPYGQYF.

This sequence joins TRBV11-2 and TRBJ2-2; 7 bases are a match to TRBD2. Germline assignment: CDR1 SGHAT and CDR2 FQNNGV. The CDR3 has 15 amino acids. V was clipped by 4 bases and J by 4 bases; unmatched bases: 6. CDR3 nucleotides: TGTGCCAGCAGCTACGGACTAGTCAGCACCGGGGAGCTGTTTTTT. Translated, it gives CASSYGLVSTGELFF.